Each of the 32 T cell receptor beta chains below was sequenced from the same sample in a study of cytomegalovirus exposure and HLA in healthy donors. This PCR relied on a set of 60 Vbeta primers and 13 Jbeta primers. Assay used: immunoSEQ multiplex PCR; TCRdb lists only in-frame clones, some missing. The sample contains about 140,000 clones, approximately 70% of which appear only once. The sample taken for sequencing was PBMCs. Receptors originate from a human donor in good health.

This clone was observed a handful of times. The rearrangement joins TRBV27 to TRBJ1-5, with D possibly matching TRBD1 (5 bases). Per germline, CDR1 MNHEY and CDR2 SMNVEV (reference sequence). With 1 base removed from V and 2 bases from J, the gap between germline ends came to 9 bases. The CDR3 totals 15 residues. The CDR3 region is CASSLLGVRNQPQHF. The CDR3 nucleotides are TGTGCCAGCAGTTTATTAGGGGTTCGCAATCAGCCCCAGCATTTT.

V usage is TRBV6-5 and J usage is TRBJ2-7; the match to TRBD1 covers 9 bases. Losses at the gene ends were 8 bases for V and 3 bases for J; bases not matched to a gene: 8. The CDR3 runs 14 residues. Germline assignment: CDR1 MNHEY and CDR2 SVGAGI. For the CDR3, the DNA is TGTGCCAGCGGGTGGGTGACAGGGGGCTACGAGCAGTACTTC. Translating gives CASGWVTGGYEQYF.

The chain combines TRBV7-2 with TRBJ1-5; no clear D. Germline lookup yields CDR1 SGHTA and CDR2 FQGNSA. With 1 base removed from V and 7 bases from J, the gap between germline ends came to 11 bases. The CDR3 has 14 amino acids. Here the CDR3 DNA reads TGTGCCAGCAGCTTAGGAGGCCTCGGCCAGCCCCAGCATTTT. Translated: CASSLGGLGQPQHF.

The V gene is TRBV18, the J gene TRBJ2-7; 9 bases map to TRBD1. V trimming: 5 bases; J trimming: 3 bases; junction bases outside the gene matches: 5. Germline V gives CDR1 KGHSH, CDR2 LQKENI. There are 14 residues in the CDR3. The CDR3 here is CASSEGQGSYEQYF. Written as DNA, the CDR3 is TGTGCCAGCTCAGAGGGACAGGGAAGCTACGAGCAGTACTTC. The whole variable domain, filled in from reference TRBV18 and TRBJ2-7, reads NAGVMQNPRHLVRRRGQEARLRCSPMKGHSHVYWYRQLPEEGLKFMVYLQKENIIDESGMPKERFSAEFPKEGPSILRIQQVVRGDSAAYFCASSEGQGSYEQYFGPGTRLTVT.

The rearrangement uses TRBV4-1 and TRBJ2-3; the D gene is possibly TRBD1 (6 bases). The germline CDR1 and CDR2 sequences are MGHRA and YSYEKL. The CDR3 spans 18 residues. Trimming shortened V by 0 bases and J by 6 bases, and 22 bases separated the two germline ends. The CDR3 region has the DNA TGCGCCAGCAGCCAAGATCCCCAGACAGGTCTCCTCAGGGATACGCAGTATTTT. Protein sequence: CASSQDPQTGLLRDTQYF.

The chain employs TRBV6-5 and TRBJ1-2, with TRBD1 identical over 9 bases. The CDR3 covers 14 residues. Germline trimming cut 3 bases from V and 7 bases from J; bases unmatched to any gene: 6. The V gene's germline CDR1 is MNHEY and CDR2 SVGAGI. CDR3 in amino acids: CASSYVGTGTGYTF. The CDR3 DNA is TGTGCCAGCAGTTATGTTGGGACAGGGACTGGCTACACCTTC.

J is TRBJ2-1 and V is TRBV11-3; no clear D gene. The CDR3 has 13 amino acids. CDR1 and CDR2 (germline): SGHNT, YENEEA. Trimming pared 0 bases from V and 5 bases from J, leaving 5 bases between. In DNA form, the CDR3 reads TGTGCCAGCAGCTTAGACAGGCACAATGAGCAGTTCTTC. Its protein product is CASSLDRHNEQFF.

The V gene is TRBV5-4, the J gene TRBJ2-3, with D tentatively TRBD2 (6 bases). The germline V and J ends were trimmed by 1 base and 4 bases, with 10 bases remaining between them. The germline CDR1 and CDR2 sequences are SGHNT and YYREEE (reference sequence). The CDR3 is 14 residues long. The CDR3 protein is CASSLSGGPDTQYF. CDR3 sequence (DNA): TGTGCCAGCAGCTTGTCCGGAGGGCCAGATACGCAGTATTTT.

The CDR3 sequence: CASSPNSRQSYNEQFF. In nucleotides, the CDR3 is TGTGCCAGCTCACCGAATTCGAGACAGAGCTACAATGAGCAGTTCTTC. The chain couples TRBV18 to TRBJ2-1; TRBD1 might be the D (5 bases). Deletions cut 3 bases from V and 3 bases from J, with 15 bases between. Germline V gene data show CDR1 as KGHSH and CDR2 as LQKENI. This CDR3 contains 16 residues.

The chain is built from TRBV7-6 and TRBJ1-3; 7 bases align to TRBD1. The CDR3 consists of 16 residues. Losses at the gene ends were 2 bases for V and 8 bases for J; bases not matched to a gene: 12. CDR1 is SGHVS, CDR2 FNYEAQ, per germline. The CDR3 is CASSLLAGTERDTIYF. In DNA, the CDR3 is TGTGCCAGCAGCTTACTCGCCGGGACAGAAAGGGACACCATATATTTT.

This clone was counted between two and nine times. This chain links TRBV27 with TRBJ2-7; TRBD2 agrees at 12 bases. The CDR3 length is 16 residues. With 6 bases clipped from V and 7 bases from J, the junction kept 13 bases outside the gene matches. Germline V gene lookup returns CDR1 MNHEY and CDR2 SMNVEV (reference sequence). The CDR3 region has the DNA TGTGCCAGCAGGCGTGAACTAGCGGGAGGCTCCTCGGAGCAGTACTTC. Its translation is CASRRELAGGSSEQYF.

This chain connects TRBV27 to TRBJ2-7, with 7 bases lining up with TRBD1. Trimming removed 9 bases from V and 1 base from J; junction bases left unmatched: 3. This CDR3 has 12 residues. Germline V gene sequence: CDR1 MNHEY, CDR2 SMNVEV (reference sequence). The CDR3 DNA sequence: TGTGCCAGACAACAGGGGTCCTACGAGCAGTACTTC. This sequence encodes CARQQGSYEQYF.

The rearrangement joins TRBV23-1 to TRBJ1-5; tentatively, D is TRBD1 (6 bases). TRBV23-1 is known as an ORF, though its function is uncertain. Trimming removed 0 bases at V and 1 base at J, with 13 bases between. The CDR3 contains 17 residues. CDR3 sequence reads: CASSQSQQGWSNQPQHF. The CDR3 region has the DNA TGCGCCAGCAGTCAATCCCAACAGGGTTGGAGCAATCAGCCCCAGCATTTT.

The V and J genes are TRBV5-1 and TRBJ2-5; D might be TRBD2 (6 bases). V lost 1 base and J lost 2, with 9 bases in between. This CDR3 has 14 amino acids. The germline gives CDR1 SGHRS, CDR2 YFSETQ. The CDR3 bases are TGCGCCAGCAGCTTGTCCCGGGGGCAAGAGACCCAGTACTTC. Residues: CASSLSRGQETQYF. Filled out from reference TRBV5-1 and TRBJ2-5, the complete variable domain reads KAGVTQTPRYLIKTRGQQVTLSCSPISGHRSVSWYQQTPGQGLQFLFEYFSETQRNKGNFPGRFSGRQFSNSRSEMNVSTLELGDSALYLCASSLSRGQETQYFGPGTRLLVL.

The chain employs TRBV7-8 and TRBJ2-5, with 10 bases aligning to TRBD1. CDR3 length equals 15 residues. V lost 1 base and J lost 2; bases outside the gene matches: 1. Germline V CDR1 and CDR2: SGHVS, FQNEAQ. CDR3 amino acids: CASSLGTGGQETQYF. CDR3 in DNA: TGTGCCAGCAGCTTAGGGACAGGGGGTCAAGAGACCCAGTACTTC.

This clone came up a few times. J is TRBJ1-1 and V is TRBV6-1; D gene uncertain. Between the trimmed V and J ends, which lost 0 bases and 7 bases, there was a span of 15 bases. The germline V gene encodes CDR1 MNHNS and CDR2 SASEGT. This CDR3 spans 15 amino acids. CDR3 DNA sequence: TGTGCCAGCAGTGAAGCTTTCACCGCAGAGGATGAAGCTTTCTTT. Amino acids: CASSEAFTAEDEAFF.

This clone was counted once. The V gene is TRBV18, the J gene TRBJ2-3, with TRBD2 identical over 9 bases. Trimming at V came to 4 bases and at J to 1 base, leaving 6 bases not matched to a gene. The CDR3 extends over 16 amino acids. From germline, CDR1 is KGHSH and CDR2 LQKENI. The CDR3 nucleotides are TGTGCCAGCTCACTGTGGGCTAGCGGGGGCACAGATACGCAGTATTTT. This translates into CASSLWASGGTDTQYF.

V usage is TRBV13 and J usage is TRBJ1-1; TRBD1 matches at 7 bases. Germline V CDR1 and CDR2: PRHDT, FYEKMQ (reference sequence). CDR3 length equals 13 residues. Trimming took 3 bases from V and 11 from J; bases not matched to a gene: 9. The CDR3 DNA follows: TGTGCCAGCAGCTTGACAGGGCCCAGTGACGCTTTCTTT. Amino acids: CASSLTGPSDAFF.

The rearrangement links TRBV9 to TRBJ1-1, with D maybe TRBD1 (6 bases). V was shortened by 1 base and J by 1 base, with 11 bases between the two germline ends. CDR1 is SGDLS and CDR2 is YYNGEE in the germline V gene. The CDR3 has 15 amino acids. CDR3 residues: CASSVSQGQNTEAFF. For the CDR3, the DNA is TGTGCCAGCAGCGTATCCCAGGGACAGAACACTGAAGCTTTCTTT.

For this clone: Germline and junction disagree at one end, which may indicate a read error. As DNA, the CDR3 is TGCGTCAGCAGCCCCTATAGCAATCAGCCCCAGCATTTT. Protein product: CVSSPYSNQPQHF. The chain links TRBV5-1 to TRBJ1-5; D ambiguous. The CDR3 loop spans 13 amino acids. Germline values: CDR1 SGHRS, CDR2 YFSETQ.

V usage is TRBV5-1 and J usage is TRBJ2-5; 10 nucleotides match TRBD1. The J call is uncertain, as TRBJ2-7 better fits the DNA end. CDR1 and CDR2 from the germline V gene are SGHRS and YFSETQ. This CDR3 contains 15 residues. In nucleotides, the CDR3 is TGCGCCAGCAGCCCGACTTATGGGACAGGGGACGAGCAGTACTTC. Residues: CASSPTYGTGDEQYF.

This clone was observed a few times. This chain joins TRBV9 and TRBJ2-2; D gene unclear. Germline-derived CDR1 and CDR2 are SGDLS and YYNGEE. V was trimmed by 6 bases and J by 3 bases, leaving 3 bases between them. This CDR3 spans 11 amino acids. The CDR3 DNA reads as TGTGCCAGCACCGACACCGGGGAGCTGTTTTTT. Translation gives CASTDTGELFF.

This clone has a handful of counts. This chain joins TRBV7-9 and TRBJ2-2; 9 bases are a match to TRBD2. This CDR3 region has 16 residues. Germline V gene sequence: CDR1 SEHNR, CDR2 FQNEAQ (reference sequence). The V segment lost 7 bases and the J segment 7 bases; nucleotides outside the gene matches: 13. The CDR3 DNA follows: TGTGCCAGCACCCCTCTGGCGGGAGGGCCGCACGGGGAGCTGTTTTTT. Translation: CASTPLAGGPHGELFF.

The chain has TRBV7-8 and TRBJ1-5, with TRBD1 matching over 11 bases. Germline-derived CDR1 and CDR2 are SGHVS and FQNEAQ. Trimming at V came to 5 bases and at J to 0 bases, leaving 9 bases not matched to a gene. The length of the CDR3 is 18 residues. The CDR3 sequence is CASSNRGGQGVSNQPQHF. The DNA of the CDR3 is TGTGCCAGCAGCAACAGGGGGGGACAGGGGGTTAGCAATCAGCCCCAGCATTTT. Supplemented by reference TRBV7-8 and TRBJ1-5, the full variable domain reads GAGVSQSPRYKVAKRGQDVALRCDPISGHVSLFWYQQALGQGPEFLTYFQNEAQLDKSGLPSDRFFAERPEGSVSTLKIQRTQQEDSAVYLCASSNRGGQGVSNQPQHFGDGTRLSIL.

J is TRBJ2-1 and V is TRBV6-1, with 7 positions matching TRBD2. The CDR3 runs to 11 residues. V gave up 1 base and J gave up 15 bases; unmatched junction bases: 3. Germline CDR1 is MNHNS and CDR2 is SASEGT. CDR3 nucleotides: TGTGCCAGCAGTGAAGGCGGGGGTGCGTTCTTC. Residues: CASSEGGGAFF.

The chain recombines TRBV4-1 with TRBJ1-1, with TRBD1 identical over 9 bases. The junction had 4 bases not matched to a gene; V was cut back by 4 bases and J by 1 base. The germline V gene encodes CDR1 MGHRA and CDR2 YSYEKL. This CDR3 region has 15 residues. The CDR3 loop reads CASSLLGQGNTEAFF. CDR3 in DNA: TGCGCCAGCAGCCTTTTGGGACAGGGGAACACTGAAGCTTTCTTT.

J is TRBJ2-7 and V is TRBV2; 8 bases map to TRBD2. V gave up 7 bases and J gave up 2 bases; unmatched junction bases: 4. Germline V lookup: CDR1 SNHLY, CDR2 FYNNEI. This CDR3 has 13 amino acids. The CDR3 loop reads CASTVGGAYEQYF. The CDR3 nucleotides read TGTGCCAGCACCGTCGGGGGGGCCTACGAGCAGTACTTC.

The gene calls are TRBV7-9 and TRBJ2-7; 11 nucleotides line up with TRBD2. This CDR3 has 16 amino acids. The trim removed 1 base at V and 2 bases at J, leaving 4 bases unmatched. Germline loops: CDR1 SEHNR, CDR2 FQNEAQ (reference sequence). The CDR3 here is CASSLVGSGRAYEQYF. The CDR3 DNA sequence: TGTGCCAGCAGCTTAGTGGGTAGCGGGAGGGCCTACGAGCAGTACTTC.

The chain carries TRBV10-3 and TRBJ2-2; 7 bases map to TRBD2. CDR3 length: 16 residues. From germline, CDR1 is ENHRY and CDR2 SYGVKD. Trimming cost V 3 bases and J 4 bases; bases outside gene matches: 8. The CDR3 region is CAISEPRGGSTGELFF. DNA of the CDR3: TGTGCCATCAGTGAACCCCGGGGAGGGAGCACCGGGGAGCTGTTTTTT.

The chain is built from TRBV10-3 and TRBJ2-5, with 10 bases lining up with TRBD2. The V gene's germline CDR1 is ENHRY and CDR2 SYGVKD. V dropped 9 bases and J dropped 2; count of bases not matched to a gene: 6. The CDR3 extends over 14 amino acids. CDR3 coding DNA: TGTGCCATTTCTAGCGGGGGCAAACAAGAGACCCAGTACTTC. Residues: CAISSGGKQETQYF.

V usage is TRBV9 and J usage is TRBJ1-1, with 10 nucleotides matching TRBD1. CDR1 SGDLS and CDR2 YYNGEE come from the germline V gene. The V and J ends lost 4 bases and 2 bases, in that order; junction bases with no gene match: 5. This CDR3 has 15 residues. The DNA for the CDR3 is TGTGCCAGCAGCCTACGGGACAGGGGAAACACTGAAGCTTTCTTT. This encodes CASSLRDRGNTEAFF.

As DNA, the CDR3 is TGTGCCAGCGGCAGGGAATATCAAGAGACCCAGTACTTC. This encodes CASGREYQETQYF. The chain employs TRBV7-6 and TRBJ2-5; tentatively, D is TRBD1 (5 bases). Germline V gives CDR1 SGHVS, CDR2 FNYEAQ. This CDR3 is built from 13 residues. Trimming left V 8 bases short and J 2 bases short, with 12 bases between.